A single sample is the source of the 13 T cell receptor beta chains below, sequenced in a study of blood T cell repertoires in COVID-19. Repertoires were generated with immunoSEQ multiplex PCR, while TCRdb's copy carries only in-frame clones and drops some. The sample shows 47,000 or so clones, around 81% of them seen only once. Sample: peripheral blood. Receptors were obtained from an elderly woman with COVID-19, enrolled during active disease.

This clone turned up a few times. The V and J genes are TRBV7-3 and TRBJ2-1; 9 positions match TRBD2. Trimming cost V 5 bases and J 0 bases; bases outside gene matches: 2. The CDR3 extends over 15 amino acids. CDR1 is SGHTA and CDR2 is FQGTGA in the germline V gene. The CDR3 DNA reads as TGTGCCAGCAGCAATAGCGGGAGCTCCTACAATGAGCAGTTCTTC. This sequence encodes CASSNSGSSYNEQFF.

The chain joins TRBV2 to TRBJ1-3, with TRBD1 identical over 7 bases. In germline, CDR1 is SNHLY, CDR2 FYNNEI. This CDR3 region has 14 residues. V trimming: 3 bases; J trimming: 3 bases; junction bases outside the gene matches: 2. CDR3 in DNA: TGTGCCAGCAGTGAGCACAGGGGTGGAAACACCATATATTTT. As protein: CASSEHRGGNTIYF.

This chain joins TRBV7-8 and TRBJ1-3, with TRBD1 matching 9 bases. V lost 3 bases to trimming and J lost 1 base; unmatched junction nucleotides: 4. The germline gives CDR1 SGHVS, CDR2 FQNEAQ. This CDR3 has 16 amino acids. The CDR3 sequence: CASSLQQGASGNTIYF. The CDR3 DNA sequence: TGTGCCAGCAGCTTGCAACAGGGGGCGTCTGGAAACACCATATATTTT.

This clone was seen a few times. The CDR3 nucleotides are TGTGCCAGCAGCTTTCAACAGGGTGGGTACAATGAGCAGTTCTTC. The encoded protein is CASSFQQGGYNEQFF. The V and J genes are TRBV7-9 and TRBJ2-1; TRBD1 might be the D (6 bases). The CDR3 totals 15 residues. The V and J ends lost 3 bases and 4 bases respectively, with 13 bases between them. CDR1 is SEHNR and CDR2 is FQNEAQ in the germline V gene (reference sequence).

The chain combines TRBV5-8 with TRBJ2-7; D not certain. The germline CDR1 and CDR2 sequences are SGHTS and YDEGEE. This CDR3 spans 13 amino acids. The ends were cut back, 5 bases at V and 3 bases at J, with 12 bases in the middle. CDR3 coding DNA: TGTGCCAGCAGTTCTTATCCGGGCTACGAGCAGTACTTC. Translated, it gives CASSSYPGYEQYF.

V is TRBV10-2 and J is TRBJ1-5; 7 nucleotides match TRBD1. Germline V gene data show CDR1 as WSHSY and CDR2 as SAAADI. With V trimmed by 7 bases and J by 3 bases, 3 bases remained unmatched. This CDR3 comprises 13 residues. The CDR3 nucleotides read TGCGCCAGCACAGGGACAGTCAATCAGCCCCAGCATTTT. Translated, it gives CASTGTVNQPQHF.

The chain couples TRBV6-5 to TRBJ2-2; D uncertain. The V gene lost 7 bases and the J gene lost 0 bases, with 9 bases spanning the gap. The CDR3 covers 14 residues. Germline loops: CDR1 MNHEY, CDR2 SVGAGI. The CDR3 is CASKPRANTGELFF. The CDR3 region has the DNA TGTGCCAGCAAGCCTCGCGCGAACACCGGGGAGCTGTTTTTT.

The gene calls are TRBV19 and TRBJ2-1; D is ambiguous. The CDR3 has 13 amino acids. V lost 3 bases and J 4 bases, leaving 7 bases between the germline ends. Germline assignment: CDR1 LNHDA and CDR2 SQIVND (reference sequence). CDR3 coding DNA: TGTGCCAGTAGTATCTGGCAGTACAATGAGCAGTTCTTC. Its protein is CASSIWQYNEQFF.

The chain combines TRBV15 with TRBJ2-6; D unresolved. The germline V gene encodes CDR1 LNHNV and CDR2 YYDKDF (reference sequence). The CDR3 runs to 15 residues. Trimming left V 5 bases short and J 0 bases short, with 8 bases between. Written as DNA, the CDR3 is TGTGCCACCAGCTGGCAGATCTCTGGGGCCAACGTCCTGACTTTC. Translating it yields CATSWQISGANVLTF.

This chain connects TRBV3-1 (or the pseudogene TRBV3-2) to TRBJ1-4, with D possibly matching TRBD1 (6 bases). Germline V gene lookup returns CDR1 LGHDT and CDR2 YNNKEL (reference sequence). The length of the CDR3 is 15 residues. The germline V and J ends were trimmed by 2 bases and 8 bases, with 15 bases remaining between them. The chain's CDR3 is CASSQPRAQGEKLFF. CDR3 nucleotide sequence: TGTGCCAGCAGCCAACCCAGGGCGCAGGGGGAAAAACTGTTTTTT.

This sequence joins TRBV6-5 and TRBJ2-7; no clear D gene. The germline gives CDR1 MNHEY, CDR2 SVGAGI. V dropped 6 bases and J dropped 6 bases, with 12 bases sitting between them. The CDR3 has 12 residues. The CDR3 nucleotides read TGTGCCAGCAGATCCACAGAGACCGAGCAGTACTTC. It is translated as CASRSTETEQYF.

This rearrangement joins TRBV27 to TRBJ2-7; 12 bases agree with TRBD2. CDR3 length: 14 amino acids. Trimming took 5 bases from V and 7 from J; bases not matched to a gene: 6. Germline V lookup: CDR1 MNHEY, CDR2 SMNVEV (reference sequence). CDR3 region: CASSAGTSGLEQYF. The CDR3 region has the DNA TGTGCCAGCAGTGCCGGGACTAGCGGGCTAGAGCAGTACTTC.

J is TRBJ1-5 and V is TRBV27; no firm D call. The CDR3 runs to 14 residues. The germline V and J ends were trimmed by 6 bases and 0 bases, with 9 bases remaining between them. CDR1 is MNHEY and CDR2 is SMNVEV in the germline V gene (reference sequence). The CDR3 protein is CASSRLYSNQPQHF. The CDR3 region has the DNA TGTGCCAGCAGCCGACTATATAGCAATCAGCCCCAGCATTTT.